Each of the 2 T cell receptor beta chains below was sequenced from the same sample in a study of shared clonotypes between healthy human individuals. Clones were read by immunoSEQ multiplex PCR, and TCRdb kept only the in-frame ones, dropping some. The sample shows fewer than 850,000 clones, 90% of them seen only once. Source material: memory CD8+ T cells from PBMCs. Subset indicated: CD45RO+ cells pooled with CCR7-negative TemRA cells. Source of these receptors: a man between 18 and 29 years old in good health. Some clones in this sample may be carry-over from other donors' samples.

This CDR3 reads CAISESQPFNQPQHF. CDR3 in DNA: TGTGCCATCAGTGAGTCCCAGCCCTTCAATCAGCCCCAGCATTTT. The rearrangement links TRBV10-3 to TRBJ1-5; D gene ambiguous. CDR3 length: 15 amino acids. Germline-derived CDR1 and CDR2 are ENHRY and SYGVKD. V dropped 0 bases and J dropped 3 bases, with 9 bases sitting between them.

This chain connects TRBV27 to TRBJ1-1; tentatively, D is TRBD1 (5 bases). Trimming stripped 0 bases from V and 1 base from J, with 6 bases between. The CDR3 is 14 amino acids. Looked up from germline, CDR1 is MNHEY and CDR2 is SMNVEV (reference sequence). CDR3 DNA: TGTGCCAGCAGTTTATCCCAGGGGAACACTGAAGCTTTCTTT. Protein: CASSLSQGNTEAFF.